The rows below give T cell receptor beta chains drawn from one sample of a study of blood T cell repertoires in COVID-19. Only in-frame clones appear in the TCRdb table, and some are missing; sequencing was by immunoSEQ multiplex PCR. The sample includes about 160,000 clones, around 87% seen only once; the top ten take about 9.4%. Sequenced material: peripheral blood. These receptor sequences come from a woman aged 70-85 years with COVID-19, enrolled during active disease. The CDR3 runs from the conserved cysteine through the conserved F or W. D genes are given only for firm matches. Some rows have no size entry. The others give once, few or many, or a class for an expanded clone.

J: TRBJ1-2; V: TRBV9; D: TRBD1; size: NA; DNA: TGTGCCAGCAGCGCAGACAGGGGGCGCGGAGGTGCTAACTATGGCTACACCTTC; CDR3: CASSADRGRGGANYGYTF
J: TRBJ2-1; V: TRBV18; D: TRBD1; size: NA; DNA: TGTGCCAGCTCACCTCGGACAGGGGAAGATGAGCAGTTCTTC; CDR3: CASSPRTGEDEQFF
J: TRBJ2-1; V: TRBV23-1; D: TRBD1; size: NA; DNA: TGCGCCAGAAAACAGGGGATCCACTACAATGAGCAGTTCTTC; CDR3: CARKQGIHYNEQFF
J: TRBJ2-3; V: TRBV5-4; D: TRBD2; size: NA; DNA: TGTGCCAGCAGCTTCCGAGCTAGCGGGGGCACAGATACGCAGTATTTT; CDR3: CASSFRASGGTDTQYF
J: TRBJ1-6; V: TRBV11-2; D: NA; size: NA; DNA: TGTGCCAGCAGCTTACGCCCCCAGACAGGTATCAATTCACCCCTCCACTTT; CDR3: CASSLRPQTGINSPLHF
J: TRBJ2-2; V: TRBV6-1; D: NA; size: NA; DNA: TGTGCCAGCAGTGAAGTGGGCCAGCCCGGGGAGCTGTTTTTT; CDR3: CASSEVGQPGELFF
J: TRBJ1-2; V: TRBV6-5; D: NA; size: NA; DNA: TGTGCCAGCAGTTACTCCGCGGGTTCCTCTGGCTACACCTTC; CDR3: CASSYSAGSSGYTF
J: TRBJ2-4; V: TRBV4-1; D: NA; size: NA; DNA: TGCGCCAGCAGCCAAGAGCAGCCGGGAGCGGCAGGCAAAAACATTCAGTACTTC; CDR3: CASSQEQPGAAGKNIQYF
J: TRBJ1-3; V: TRBV7-9; D: NA; size: NA; DNA: TGTGCCAGCAGCTACGGACAGCACTCTGGAAACACCATATATTTT; CDR3: CASSYGQHSGNTIYF
J: TRBJ1-4; V: TRBV28; D: TRBD1; size: few; DNA: TGTGCCAGCAGTTCAGGGACAGGGGTTAATGAAAAACTGTTTTTT; CDR3: CASSSGTGVNEKLFF
J: TRBJ2-5; V: TRBV29-1; D: NA; size: NA; DNA: TGCAGCGTTGACACCGGGTGGGAGACCCAGTACTTC; CDR3: CSVDTGWETQYF
J: TRBJ1-4; V: TRBV19; D: NA; size: NA; DNA: TGTGCCAGTAGTGACACAGGGTTCGTCGGTGAAAAACTGTTTTTT; CDR3: CASSDTGFVGEKLFF
J: TRBJ2-7; V: TRBV9; D: NA; size: NA; DNA: TGTGCCAGCAGCGTAACAAGCGGCGAGCAGTACTTC; CDR3: CASSVTSGEQYF